Following are 7 T cell receptor beta chains from one sample sequenced in a study of T cell changes during pregnancy in multiple sclerosis. Measured with immunoSEQ multiplex PCR; TCRdb has only the in-frame clones, and not every one. The sample carries 42,000 or so clones, 90% to 95% recorded once. The sample consisted of CD4+ T cells from peripheral blood mononuclear cells, taken after pregnancy. These receptors all stem from a female donor with multiple sclerosis, enrolled in a pregnancy study.

This clone was seen just once. This chain links TRBV19 with TRBJ2-7; a possible D gene is TRBD1 (5 bases). The CDR3 consists of 16 residues. From germline, CDR1 is LNHDA and CDR2 SQIVND (reference sequence). The V gene lost 4 bases and the J gene lost 12 bases, with 28 bases spanning the gap. The CDR3 protein is CASSTGSLLPTVKVYF. CDR3 nucleotide sequence: TGTGCCAGTAGTACCGGCTCTCTCCTTCCGACAGTCAAGGTGTACTTC. Complete variable domain (other parts from reference TRBV19 and TRBJ2-7): DGGITQSPKYLFRKEGQNVTLSCEQNLNHDAMYWYRQDPGQGLRLIYYSQIVNDFQKGDIAEGYSVSREKKESFPLTVTSAQKNPTAFYLCASSTGSLLPTVKVYFGPGTRLTVT.

J is TRBJ1-2 and V is TRBV9; 10 bases are a match to TRBD1. V was pared by 0 bases and J by 7 bases, with 9 bases of the junction left unmatched. This CDR3 spans 16 amino acids. Per germline, CDR1 SGDLS and CDR2 YYNGEE. The CDR3 DNA follows: TGTGCCAGCAGCGTAGAGTGGCGGGACAGGGGTTCTGGCTACACCTTC. This sequence encodes CASSVEWRDRGSGYTF.

The chain links TRBV5-1 to TRBJ2-7; D unclear. The germline gives CDR1 SGHRS, CDR2 YFSETQ. V was shortened by 0 bases and J by 1 base, with 8 bases between the two germline ends. CDR3 size: 14 residues. CDR3 amino acids: CASSLVVSSYEQYF. The DNA of the CDR3 is TGCGCCAGCAGCTTGGTGGTCAGTTCCTACGAGCAGTACTTC.

The count of this clone is one. V usage is TRBV18 and J usage is TRBJ2-3, with D uncertain. Germline V gives CDR1 KGHSH, CDR2 LQKENI. This CDR3 comprises 16 residues. Trimming shortened V by 3 bases and J by 0 bases, and 13 bases separated the two germline ends. CDR3 sequence reads: CASSPPVVSSTDTQYF. The CDR3 DNA sequence: TGTGCCAGCTCACCGCCGGTAGTCTCTAGCACAGATACGCAGTATTTT.

This chain uses TRBV5-3 with TRBJ2-1, with D possibly matching TRBD2 (5 bases). TRBV5-3 is an open reading frame, and its role is uncertain. Deletions cut 5 bases from V and 4 bases from J, with 19 bases between. CDR3 length: 16 residues. This chain's CDR3 is CARRSGVPSGYNEQFF. The CDR3 region has the DNA TGTGCCAGAAGATCCGGGGTCCCCTCGGGGTACAATGAGCAGTTCTTC.

This clone was observed once. This chain links TRBV19 with TRBJ1-2; D is possibly TRBD1 (6 bases). The V and J ends lost 0 bases and 4 bases respectively, with 15 bases between them. In germline, CDR1 is LNHDA, CDR2 SQIVND (reference sequence). The CDR3 spans 16 residues. The CDR3 sequence: CASSIDIDRPAYGYTF. The CDR3, as DNA: TGTGCCAGTAGTATAGATATCGACAGGCCGGCCTATGGCTACACCTTC.

This chain connects TRBV15 to TRBJ2-1; TRBD2 is a possible D gene (6 bases). Germline V gene sequence: CDR1 LNHNV, CDR2 YYDKDF (reference sequence). The CDR3 spans 11 residues. The germline V and J ends were trimmed by 3 bases and 14 bases, with 11 bases remaining between them. CDR3 nucleotides: TGTGCCACCAGCAGCTGGGGAGGTAAGTTCTTC. Residues: CATSSWGGKFF.